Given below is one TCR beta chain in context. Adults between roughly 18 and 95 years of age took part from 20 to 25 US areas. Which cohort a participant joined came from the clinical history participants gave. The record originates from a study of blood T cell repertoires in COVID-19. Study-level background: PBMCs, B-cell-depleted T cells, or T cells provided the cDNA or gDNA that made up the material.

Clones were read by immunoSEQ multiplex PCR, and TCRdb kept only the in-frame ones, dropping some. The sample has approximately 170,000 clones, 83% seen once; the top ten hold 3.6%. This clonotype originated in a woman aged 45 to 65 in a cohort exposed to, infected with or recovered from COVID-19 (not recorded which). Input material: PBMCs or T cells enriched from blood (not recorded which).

CDR3 in amino acids: CASRFSGNTIYF. CDR3 coding DNA: TGTGCCAGCAGATTCTCCGGAAACACCATATATTTT. J is TRBJ1-3 and V is TRBV6-5; D remains unclear. The CDR3 runs 12 residues. V was trimmed by 6 bases and J by 4 bases, leaving 7 bases between them. The V gene's germline CDR1 is MNHEY and CDR2 SVGAGI.